This TCR beta chain was retrieved from a study of PD-1 blockade in mismatch repair-deficient tumors. The overall study: Enrolled about 2012-2016, patients had progressing, pretreated mismatch repair-deficient cancers of 12 to 13 types.

Regarding the study as a whole: Tumor-resident clones, often absent from pretreatment blood, expanded after pembrolizumab and then contracted.

Mismatch repair deficiency was confirmed in all patients, by PCR or immunohistochemistry. TCRs were sequenced from a few patients responding to pembrolizumab. TCRdb keeps only in-frame clones here, not all; method: immunoSEQ multiplex PCR. The repertoire holds some 110,000 clones, with approximately 80% as singletons. Germline CDR1 reads KGHSH; CDR2 reads LQKENI. Trimming took 2 bases from V and 3 from J, leaving 11 bases between them. This CDR3 has 14 amino acids. With respect to this clone: Its specificity is not known.

V and J are TRBV18 and TRBJ2-7; perhaps TRBD2 as D (6 bases). The input for sequencing was peripheral blood, taken 60 weeks after starting pembrolizumab. This sequence was found in an adult with mismatch repair-deficient cancer. DNA of the CDR3: TGTGCCAGCTCACCAGGGGGAGCGGGCTACGAGCAGTACTTC. This gives the protein CASSPGGAGYEQYF.